A single sample gave rise to the 23 T cell receptor beta chains below, sequenced in a study of CD8 T cells in Susac syndrome. RNA in amounts of about 0.5 to 1 ug was reverse transcribed with random hexamers. TCRdb re-called the immunoSEQ multiplex PCR reads through MiXCR, storing one row per CDR3 protein. The repertoire has some 200,000 distinct CDR3 sequences, roughly 95% of them found once; the top ten carry approximately 0.098%. The specimen was CD4+ T cells from PBMCs. These receptors all come from a human donor in good health.

This chain links TRBV30 with TRBJ2-7; D is perhaps TRBD1 (6 bases). Germline CDR1 reads GTSNPN; CDR2 reads SVGIG (reference sequence). The CDR3 is 13 amino acids. V was clipped by 3 bases and J by 6 bases, with 15 bases between them. DNA for the CDR3: TGTGCCTGGAGCAGCCAGGGGAGCAGCGAGCAGTACTTC. Its translation: CAWSSQGSSEQYF.

This clonotype was picked up one time. The V and J genes are TRBV3-1 and TRBJ2-7; D might be TRBD2 (5 bases). Germline V lookup: CDR1 LGHDT, CDR2 YNNKEL (reference sequence). V lost 5 bases and J lost 7, with 15 bases in between. This CDR3 comprises 13 residues. The CDR3 coding sequence is TGTGCCAGCAGCACCGTCCCAGGCGGGGAGCAGTACTTC. Residues: CASSTVPGGEQYF.

The CDR3 DNA sequence: TGCAGCGTTGAAAGGACAGGGATTTCAAACTATGGCTACACCTTC. It translates to CSVERTGISNYGYTF. J is TRBJ1-2 and V is TRBV29-1, with 8 nucleotides matching TRBD1. CDR1 and CDR2 from the germline V gene are SQVTM and ANQGSEA. The CDR3 length is 15 residues. J gave up 2 bases and V 2 bases, and 7 bases lay outside the gene matches. Filled out from reference TRBV29-1 and TRBJ1-2, the complete variable domain reads SAVISQKPSRDICQRGTSLTIQCQVDSQVTMMFWYRQQPGQSLTLIATANQGSEATYESGFVIDKFPISRPNLTFSTLTVSNMSPEDSSIYLCSVERTGISNYGYTFGSGTRLTVV.

The CDR3 DNA reads as TGTGCCAGCAGCTTGGGCGGGAGCGGTGGCGGGGAGCTGTTTTTT. Translated: CASSLGGSGGGELFF. The J gene is TRBJ2-2, the V gene TRBV5-4, with 7 bases fitting TRBD2. The CDR3 is made up of 15 amino acids. With 0 bases clipped from V and 7 bases from J, the junction kept 6 bases outside the gene matches. Germline V CDR1 and CDR2: SGHNT, YYREEE (reference sequence).

This chain uses TRBV30 with TRBJ1-3; D unresolved. This CDR3 has 11 residues. V lost 2 bases and J lost 4, with 3 bases in between. Germline V lookup: CDR1 GTSNPN, CDR2 SVGIG (reference sequence). In nucleotides, the CDR3 is TGTGCCTGGAGTAAGGGAAACACCATATATTTT. Amino acid sequence: CAWSKGNTIYF.

The chain is built from TRBV20-1 and TRBJ2-1, with 9 bases fitting TRBD1. The CDR3 covers 13 residues. CDR1 is DFQATT and CDR2 is SNEGSKA in the germline V gene (reference sequence). Unmatched junction bases numbered 7, after V lost 6 bases and J lost 7 bases. The CDR3 region is CSAAGTGRNEQFF. In nucleotides, the CDR3 is TGCAGTGCCGCCGGGACAGGGAGGAATGAGCAGTTCTTC.

This clonotype is a singleton in its sample. The chain uses TRBV4-2 and TRBJ2-6; D may be TRBD2 (5 bases). Trimming pared 0 bases from V and 0 bases from J, leaving 6 bases between. Per germline, CDR1 LGHNA and CDR2 YNFKEQ. This CDR3 contains 16 residues. The DNA of the CDR3 is TGTGCCAGCAGCCAAGATCGGGACTCTGGGGCCAACGTCCTGACTTTC. Translation: CASSQDRDSGANVLTF.

In this sample, this clonotype turned up once. The chain links TRBV29-1 to TRBJ2-1, with 9 bases identical to TRBD2. CDR3 size: 14 residues. V lost 3 bases, J lost 7 bases, and 7 bases stayed unmatched. CDR1 SQVTM and CDR2 ANQGSEA come from the germline V gene. CDR3: CSVDWREGGNEQFF. The CDR3 coding sequence is TGCAGCGTTGACTGGCGGGAGGGCGGGAATGAGCAGTTCTTC.

This clonotype appeared a single time. The chain links TRBV20-1 to TRBJ2-1; D perhaps matches TRBD1 (6 bases). Trimming took 5 bases from V and 0 from J, leaving 23 bases between them. This CDR3 spans 18 amino acids. Germline-derived CDR1 and CDR2 are DFQATT and SNEGSKA (reference sequence). The CDR3 DNA reads TGCAGTGCTTCGGGGCAGGGGTTAGGCCTAGCCTCCTACAATGAGCAGTTCTTC. Amino acids: CSASGQGLGLASYNEQFF.

The rearrangement uses TRBV6-2 or TRBV6-3 and TRBJ1-5; D not certain. Looked up from germline, CDR1 is MNHEY and CDR2 is SVGEGT. V dropped 0 bases and J dropped 0 bases, with 12 bases sitting between them. The CDR3 runs to 17 residues. CDR3: CASSYSRAQYSNQPQHF. The CDR3 DNA sequence: TGTGCCAGCAGTTACTCGAGGGCGCAGTATAGCAATCAGCCCCAGCATTTT.

V is TRBV29-1 and J is TRBJ1-1; the match to TRBD1 covers 7 bases. Germline V gives CDR1 SQVTM, CDR2 ANQGSEA. The ends lost 7 bases at V and 1 base at J; junction bases unmatched: 6. The CDR3 runs to 13 residues. The CDR3 region is CSAEGAGNTEAFF. CDR3 DNA sequence: TGCAGCGCTGAGGGGGCGGGGAACACTGAAGCTTTCTTT.

The genes are TRBV3-1 and TRBJ2-5, with 7 bases matching TRBD2. V trimming: 6 bases; J trimming: 3 bases; junction bases outside the gene matches: 4. The CDR3 loop spans 13 amino acids. Germline assignment: CDR1 LGHDT and CDR2 YNNKEL (reference sequence). CDR3 residues: CASSWLAEETQYF. DNA of the CDR3: TGTGCCAGCAGTTGGCTAGCGGAAGAGACCCAGTACTTC.

CDR3 nucleotide sequence: TGTGCTAGTGGCTGGGGACAGGGGGCTGAAGCTTTCTTT. Translated, it gives CASGWGQGAEAFF. The chain recombines TRBV12-5 with TRBJ1-1, with 11 nucleotides matching TRBD1. The trim removed 6 bases at V and 6 bases at J, leaving 3 bases unmatched. This CDR3 comprises 13 residues. Germline CDR1 and CDR2: LGHNT and FRNRAP.

The chain is built from TRBV30 and TRBJ2-7; 9 bases agree with TRBD2. CDR3 length: 13 residues. The junction had 7 bases not matched to a gene; V was cut back by 8 bases and J by 2 bases. Germline assignment: CDR1 GTSNPN and CDR2 SVGIG (reference sequence). The CDR3 DNA sequence: TGTGCCGGGTTGACTAGCGGTGCCTACGAGCAGTACTTC. The encoded protein is CAGLTSGAYEQYF.

The chain combines TRBV30 with TRBJ2-7; D not resolved. This CDR3 comprises 13 residues. V shed 0 bases and J shed 0 bases, with 6 bases lying between them. CDR1 and CDR2 from the germline V gene are GTSNPN and SVGIG (reference sequence). DNA for the CDR3: TGTGCCTGGAGTGTAGTCTTCTCCTACGAGCAGTACTTC. Its translation: CAWSVVFSYEQYF.

This rearrangement joins TRBV20-1 to TRBJ2-7, with TRBD2 matching 12 bases. The length of the CDR3 is 16 residues. V was clipped by 0 bases and J by 0 bases; unmatched bases: 3. The germline V gene has CDR1 DFQATT and CDR2 SNEGSKA (reference sequence). CDR3 amino acids: CSARDLAGGYSYEQYF. Here the CDR3 DNA reads TGCAGTGCTAGAGACCTAGCGGGAGGGTACTCCTACGAGCAGTACTTC.

This sequence joins TRBV30 and TRBJ1-2; D unresolved. CDR1 and CDR2 (germline): GTSNPN, SVGIG (reference sequence). The CDR3 contains 11 residues. V was trimmed by 0 bases and J by 6 bases, leaving 5 bases between them. CDR3 amino acids: CAWSVSHGYTF. The CDR3 coding sequence is TGTGCCTGGAGTGTAAGCCATGGCTACACCTTC.

This sequence joins TRBV20-1 and TRBJ1-1; 7 nucleotides line up with TRBD1. The germline gives CDR1 DFQATT, CDR2 SNEGSKA (reference sequence). The CDR3 length is 13 residues. This chain's CDR3 is CRGKTGMNTEAFF. CDR3 DNA sequence: TGCAGGGGGAAGACAGGGATGAACACTGAAGCTTTCTTT.

This chain connects TRBV3-1 to TRBJ1-4; D possibly corresponds to TRBD1 (5 bases). V was shortened by 0 bases and J by 7 bases, with 12 bases between the two germline ends. Germline CDR1 LGHDT, CDR2 YNNKEL (reference sequence). The CDR3 runs to 15 residues. This CDR3 reads CASSQDLGAAEKLFF. As DNA, the CDR3 is TGTGCCAGCAGCCAAGATCTAGGGGCGGCTGAAAAACTGTTTTTT.

The rearrangement joins TRBV12-3 or TRBV12-4 to TRBJ2-1; 7 bases fit TRBD1. Losses at the gene ends were 6 bases for V and 0 bases for J; bases not matched to a gene: 5. CDR3 length equals 15 residues. The CDR3 reads CASSLGDSSYNEQFF. CDR3 in DNA: TGTGCCAGCAGCCTTGGGGACAGCTCCTACAATGAGCAGTTCTTC.

The chain carries TRBV9 and TRBJ2-1, with 9 bases that match TRBD2. Trimming removed 0 bases from V and 10 bases from J; junction bases left unmatched: 5. Germline CDR1 SGDLS, CDR2 YYNGEE. The CDR3 covers 14 residues. The CDR3 reads CASSVESGGREQFF. CDR3 coding DNA: TGTGCCAGCAGCGTAGAGAGCGGGGGGCGGGAGCAGTTCTTC.

V gene TRBV7-2 combines with J gene TRBJ2-1, with a weak D call TRBD1 (6 bases). This CDR3 comprises 14 residues. V was cut by 7 bases and J by 7 bases, with 17 bases left in between. Germline loops: CDR1 SGHTA, CDR2 FQGNSA. CDR3 DNA: TGTGCCAGCAAGGGGGACACGGGATGGAATGAGCAGTTCTTC. It is translated as CASKGDTGWNEQFF.

The chain couples TRBV29-1 to TRBJ2-5; 11 nucleotides agree with TRBD1. J was trimmed by 2 bases and V by 3 bases; bases with no gene match: 5. The CDR3 contains 15 residues. The germline V gene has CDR1 SQVTM and CDR2 ANQGSEA. For the CDR3, the DNA is TGCAGCGTTGAGGGACAGGGGGGGTGGCAAGAGACCCAGTACTTC. It yields the protein CSVEGQGGWQETQYF.